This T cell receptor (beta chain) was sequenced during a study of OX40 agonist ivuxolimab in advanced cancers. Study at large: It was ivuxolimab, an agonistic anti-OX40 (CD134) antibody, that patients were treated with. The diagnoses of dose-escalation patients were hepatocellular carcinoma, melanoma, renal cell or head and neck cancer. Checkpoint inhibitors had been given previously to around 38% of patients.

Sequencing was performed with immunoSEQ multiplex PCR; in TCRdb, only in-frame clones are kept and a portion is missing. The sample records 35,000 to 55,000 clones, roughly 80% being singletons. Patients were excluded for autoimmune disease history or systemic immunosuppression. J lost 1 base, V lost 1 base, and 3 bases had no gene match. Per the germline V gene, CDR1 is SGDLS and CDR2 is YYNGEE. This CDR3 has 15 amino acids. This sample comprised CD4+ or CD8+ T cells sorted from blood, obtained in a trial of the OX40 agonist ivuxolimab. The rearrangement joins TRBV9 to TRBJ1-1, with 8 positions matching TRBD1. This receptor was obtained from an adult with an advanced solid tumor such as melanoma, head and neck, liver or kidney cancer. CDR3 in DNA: TGTGCCAGCAGCGTATCCGGGACAGGGAACACTGAAGCTTTCTTT. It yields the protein CASSVSGTGNTEAFF.